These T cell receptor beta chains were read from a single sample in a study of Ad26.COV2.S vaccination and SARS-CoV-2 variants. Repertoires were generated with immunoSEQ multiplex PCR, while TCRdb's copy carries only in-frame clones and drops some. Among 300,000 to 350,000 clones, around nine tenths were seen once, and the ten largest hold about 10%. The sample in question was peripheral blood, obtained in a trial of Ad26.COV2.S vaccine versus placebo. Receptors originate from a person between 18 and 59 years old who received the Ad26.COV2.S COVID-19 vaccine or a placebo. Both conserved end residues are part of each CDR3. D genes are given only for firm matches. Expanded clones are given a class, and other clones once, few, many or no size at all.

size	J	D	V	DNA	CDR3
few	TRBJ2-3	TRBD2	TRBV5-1	TGCGCCAGCAGCGTTCCCCTAGCGGAGCGGAACACAGATACGCAGTATTTT	CASSVPLAERNTDTQYF
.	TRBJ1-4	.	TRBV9	TGTGCCAGCAGCGCGACGGTGTCAACTAATGAAAAACTGTTTTTT	CASSATVSTNEKLFF
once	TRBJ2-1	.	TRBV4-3	TGCGCCAGCAGCCAGGGGCTAGCTGATGAGCAGTTCTTC	CASSQGLADEQFF
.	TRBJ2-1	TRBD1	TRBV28	TGTGCCAGCAGTTTGCTTCGGGACAGGTCCTACAATGAGCAGTTCTTC	CASSLLRDRSYNEQFF
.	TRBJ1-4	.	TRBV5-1	TGCGCCAGCAGCTTGGCTTCCACAACTAATGAAAAACTGTTTTTT	CASSLASTTNEKLFF
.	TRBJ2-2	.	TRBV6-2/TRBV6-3	TGTGCCAGCAGCCCCGGGGCGAACACCGGGGAGCTGTTTTTT	CASSPGANTGELFF
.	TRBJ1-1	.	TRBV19	TGTGCCAGTAGGCAGACAGGCGGAGGTGAGAACACTGAAGCTTTCTTT	CASRQTGGGENTEAFF
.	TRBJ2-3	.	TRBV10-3	TGTGCCATCAGTGAGTCCCCAGATACGCAGTATTTT	CAISESPDTQYF
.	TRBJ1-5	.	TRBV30	TGTGCCTGGAGTGTAGACGCCCGGAATCAGCCCCAGCATTTT	CAWSVDARNQPQHF
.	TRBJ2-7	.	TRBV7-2	TGTGCCAGCAGCTTCACTAGCTCGGAAACGAGCTCCTACGAGCAGTACTTC	CASSFTSSETSSYEQYF
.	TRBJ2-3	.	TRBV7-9	TGTGCCAGCAGCTTAGGTCCACACGGAACAGATACGCAGTATTTT	CASSLGPHGTDTQYF
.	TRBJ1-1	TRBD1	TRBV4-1	TGCGCCAGCAGCCAATTGGAGGGACAGGGCAACACTGAAGCTTTCTTT	CASSQLEGQGNTEAFF
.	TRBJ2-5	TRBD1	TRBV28	TGTGCCAGCACCCCGGGACAGGGGGCCTTTGAGACCCAGTACTTC	CASTPGQGAFETQYF
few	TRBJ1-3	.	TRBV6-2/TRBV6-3	TGTGCCAGCAGTTACGCGGGGGGCTCTGGAAACACCATATATTTT	CASSYAGGSGNTIYF
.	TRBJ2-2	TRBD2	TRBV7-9	TGTGCCAGTCGGGAAGCGGGAGTTACCGGGGAGCTGTTTTTT	CASREAGVTGELFF
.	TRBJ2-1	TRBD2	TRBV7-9	TGTGCCAGCAGCCCAGCGGGACTAGCGGGCGACAATGAGCAGTTCTTC	CASSPAGLAGDNEQFF
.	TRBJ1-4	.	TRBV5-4	TGTGCCAGCAGCTCGGCAGGGGAAGGAGAAAAACTGTTTTTT	CASSSAGEGEKLFF
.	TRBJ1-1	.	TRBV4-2	TGTGCCAGCAGCCAAGATTTTGGCGGAGGGAACACTGAAGCTTTCTTT	CASSQDFGGGNTEAFF
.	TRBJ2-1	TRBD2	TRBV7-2	TGTGCCAGCAGCCCCCCTCGGGTAGCGGGGGCATCCCCACACAATGAGCAGTTCTTC	CASSPPRVAGASPHNEQFF
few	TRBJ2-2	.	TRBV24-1	TGTGCCACCAGTGAGCGACAGTTCACCGGGGAGCTGTTTTTT	CATSERQFTGELFF
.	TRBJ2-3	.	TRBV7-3	TGTGCCAGCAGCTTACTAGCGTCCCCAGATACGCAGTATTTT	CASSLLASPDTQYF
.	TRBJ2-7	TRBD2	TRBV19	TGTGCCAGTAGTAGCGGGGGTTCGGGCAGATACGAGCAGTACTTC	CASSSGGSGRYEQYF
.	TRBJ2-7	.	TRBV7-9	TGTGCCAGCAGTTTGGGGGGAGAACTCTACGAGCAGTACTTC	CASSLGGELYEQYF
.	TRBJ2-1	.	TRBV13	TGTGCCAGCACACAGATGAGTTACAATGAGCAGTTCTTC	CASTQMSYNEQFF
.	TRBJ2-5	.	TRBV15	TGTGCCACCAGCAGAGATGAGACGGAGACCCAGTACTTC	CATSRDETETQYF
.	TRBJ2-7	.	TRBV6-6	TGTGCCAGCAGCTTAACGGGAAGGTACGAGCAGTACTTC	CASSLTGRYEQYF
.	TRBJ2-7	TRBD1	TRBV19	TGTGCCAGTAGTATAGGACAGGGGAGGTACGAGCAGTACTTC	CASSIGQGRYEQYF
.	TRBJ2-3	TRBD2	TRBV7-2	TGTGCCAGCAGCATTCCCCGGACTAGAGCAGATACGCAGTATTTT	CASSIPRTRADTQYF